This is a list of T cell receptor beta chains from one sample in a study of blood T cells in healthy people across ages. Each CDR3 protein is one row after TCRdb ran MiXCR on the 5' RACE reads. The table lists about 670,000 distinct CDR3 sequences, under 65% of them singletons, with approximately 12% in the top ten. What was sequenced was blood. The source of these receptors is a woman of 80 years or more in good health. The CDR3 runs from the conserved cysteine through the conserved F or W. Each record gives: D gene, clone size, J gene, V gene, CDR3 DNA, CDR3 protein. D genes are given only for firm matches. The size of a clone is reported for some rows only, either as once, few or many, or as a class for expanded clones.

>TRBD2|-|TRBJ2-7|TRBV27
TGTGCCAGCAGTCCGACCGGGACTAGCGGGAGGAACTCCTACAATGAGCAGTACTTC
CASSPTGTSGRNSYNEQYF
>-|many|TRBJ2-3|TRBV20-1
TGCAGTGTCGCGAGCTCATACGTACCGGGTAAAACAGATACGCAGTATTTT
CSVASSYVPGKTDTQYF
>TRBD2|-|TRBJ2-1|TRBV6-4
TGTGCCAGCAGTCGAGAAACCGGGACTAGGTTGTTCTTC
CASSRETGTRLFF
>TRBD1|many|TRBJ1-2|TRBV6-5
TGTGCCAGCAGAGAACAGGGGACCAACTATGGCTACACCTTC
CASREQGTNYGYTF
>-|-|TRBJ2-1|TRBV29-1
TGCAGCGTTGAAAACCGGGCGTTAAGCGAGCAGTTCTTC
CSVENRALSEQFF
>-|-|TRBJ1-1|TRBV7-3
TGTGCCAGCAGCTTAGGGGGGATTCCGAACACTGAAGCTTTCTTT
CASSLGGIPNTEAFF
>-|-|TRBJ2-3|TRBV7-2
TGTGCCAGCAGCTACGCCGGGACCCTTACAGATACGCAGTATTTT
CASSYAGTLTDTQYF
>-|-|TRBJ2-3|TRBV20-1
TGCAGTGCTAGAGAGGGGCTGCTCCTGACGCAGTATTTT
CSAREGLLLTQYF
>TRBD1|few|TRBJ2-3|TRBV12-3/TRBV12-4
TGTGCCAGCAGTCCTAGGGGGCAATGGGGCAATACGCAGTATTTT
CASSPRGQWGNTQYF
>-|-|TRBJ2-3|TRBV20-1
TGCAGTGCCCTTATCCCCGATGCAGATACGCAGTATTTT
CSALIPDADTQYF
>TRBD2|-|TRBJ2-3|TRBV2
TGTGCCAGCAGAAAGCGGGGACTAGCGGGGGGTTTGGATACGCAGTATTTT
CASRKRGLAGGLDTQYF